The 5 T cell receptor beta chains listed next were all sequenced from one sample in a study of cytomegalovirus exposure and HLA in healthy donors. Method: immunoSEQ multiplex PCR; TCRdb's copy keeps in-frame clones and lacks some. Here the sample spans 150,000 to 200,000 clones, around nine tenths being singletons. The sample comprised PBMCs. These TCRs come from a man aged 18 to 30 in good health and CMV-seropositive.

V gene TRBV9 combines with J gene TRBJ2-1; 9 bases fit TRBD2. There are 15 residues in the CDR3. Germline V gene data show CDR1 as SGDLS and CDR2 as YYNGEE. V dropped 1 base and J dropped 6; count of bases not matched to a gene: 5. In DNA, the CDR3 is TGTGCCAGCAGCGTATCTGGGACTAGCCTCAATGAGCAGTTCTTC. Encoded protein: CASSVSGTSLNEQFF. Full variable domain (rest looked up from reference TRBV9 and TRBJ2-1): DSGVTQTPKHLITATGQRVTLRCSPRSGDLSVYWYQQSLDQGLQFLIQYYNGEERAKGNILERFSAQQFPDLHSELNLSSLELGDSALYFCASSVSGTSLNEQFFGPGTRLTVL.

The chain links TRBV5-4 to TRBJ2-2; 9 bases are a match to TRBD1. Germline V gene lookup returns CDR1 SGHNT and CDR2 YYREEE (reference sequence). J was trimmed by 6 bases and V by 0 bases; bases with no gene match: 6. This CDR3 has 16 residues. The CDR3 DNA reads TGTGCCAGCAGCTTGGCTACGGGACAGGGAGCCGGGGAGCTGTTTTTT. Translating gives CASSLATGQGAGELFF.

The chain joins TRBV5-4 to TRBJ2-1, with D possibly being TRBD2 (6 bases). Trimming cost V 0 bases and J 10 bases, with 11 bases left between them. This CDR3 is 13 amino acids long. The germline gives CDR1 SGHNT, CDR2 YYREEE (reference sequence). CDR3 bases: TGTGCCAGCAGCTTGGCCTCGGGAGAAGAGCAGTTCTTC. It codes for CASSLASGEEQFF.

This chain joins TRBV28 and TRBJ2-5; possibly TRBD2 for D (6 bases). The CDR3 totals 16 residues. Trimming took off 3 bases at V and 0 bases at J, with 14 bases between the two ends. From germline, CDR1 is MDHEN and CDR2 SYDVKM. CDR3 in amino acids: CASSFQAGSYQETQYF. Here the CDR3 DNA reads TGTGCCAGCAGTTTTCAGGCGGGATCGTACCAAGAGACCCAGTACTTC.

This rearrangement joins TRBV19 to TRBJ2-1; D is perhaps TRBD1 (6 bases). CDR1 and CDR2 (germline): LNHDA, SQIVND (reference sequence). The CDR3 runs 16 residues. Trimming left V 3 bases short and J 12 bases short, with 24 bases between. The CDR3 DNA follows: TGTGCCAGTAGTATTCGACAGGCGGACGGGGCCCGGGGGCAGTTCTTC. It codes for CASSIRQADGARGQFF.